This TCR beta chain came from a study of T cell responses to AZD1222 COVID-19 vaccine (dated by TCRdb to about 2021). The study in broad terms: TCR sequencing was performed for 230 to 250 trial participants, of whom 207 were given two doses of AZD1222 and approximately 25 were given two doses of MenACWY control vaccine. Enrollment into the trials was organized by age into subgroups of 18-55, 56-69 and 70-plus years, and those subgroups contained 148, 28 and 57 TCR-sequenced participants, respectively. The paper as a whole reports these results and caveats: Participants were mostly white British and included more females than males, and it was suggested by the authors that clonal diversity may have been underestimated. In the small 56-69-year group, the increase in depth fell short of significance, most likely because of low power. A significant rise in spike-specific TCR breadth and depth was observed after two AZD1222 doses relative to day 0 and relative to MenACWY recipients. Because no day 14 peak-response samples were available, repertoires were characterized only after the peak T cell response. Conclusions about previously exposed vaccinees were limited because only a handful of AZD1222 recipients were SARS-CoV-2 seropositive at baseline. Reportedly, almost half of the unique spike-specific TCRs recognized epitopes lying outside the regions that are mutated in the B.1.351 and B.1.1.7 variants. CD4 TCRs associated with the vaccine covered the entire spike protein, and the dominant responses were in regions 160-218 and 743-854.

The sample's time point, from its label and the paper: about 28 days (+/-7) after the second vaccine dose. AZD1222 recipients with second doses at about 4 weeks or about 12 weeks were pooled, because spike-specific TCR depth and breadth did not differ between schedules. Vaccinee samples came from UK trials COV001 and COV002, including a single-blind randomized controlled phase 2/3 trial of AZD1222 (ChAdOx1 nCoV-19) in healthy adults. For TCRbeta chain sequencing, PBMC samples were collected from trial participants at day 0 and at day 28 after the second dose. The CDR3 regions of human TCRbeta chains were analyzed by immunosequencing. Per the authors' processing: Repertoire TCRs were matched against a reference library of SARS-CoV-2-specific TCRs generated with the MIRA antigen-specificity platform. Breadth was defined as the fraction of unique TCRs that were SARS-CoV-2-associated. Depth was defined as the fraction of total T cells that were SARS-CoV-2-associated. Using the MIRA data, each spike-specific TCR was assigned both to the spike region to which the TCR was reactive and to a CD4 or CD8 class. Log10-transformed breadth and depth values were compared by one-way ANOVA with Sidak's multiple comparisons tests. TCRdb provides this immuneACCESS table in a form limited to in-frame rearrangements. Some clones are lacking; in checked studies, under half of them reflect an unresolved V gene, and why the rest are absent is not known. V and J calls and clone size come straight from that table; D and trimming were deduced from the DNA. For this sample the table gives 14,000 or so clones, of which about 80% were detected only once. Of the sample, 30% to 45% falls within the top ten clones.

The table lists this clone with a count of one. Its recognized antigen is unknown. No base-level quality is on record; no much larger clone is a single base apart. This material consisted of peripheral blood, taken 28 days after the second AZD1222 dose. The sequence was collected from an adult who received the AZD1222 COVID-19 vaccine.

The DNA reads as follows: TGTGCCAGCAGTTTAACGAATACCGGGACTGCAGGCTCCTACGAGCAGTACTTC. It is translated as CASSLTNTGTAGSYEQYF. The V and J segments used are TRBV28 and TRBJ2-7, and the D gene may be TRBD2, 6 bases matching. Per the germline V gene, MDHEN is the CDR1 and SYDVKM is the CDR2. A distance of 20 bases separates the germline ends of V and J, which lose 2 bases and 0 bases respectively. There are 18 amino acids in the CDR3, from cysteine to phenylalanine inclusive. The kept DNA is CDR3 alone, 54 bases in frame from the first base.